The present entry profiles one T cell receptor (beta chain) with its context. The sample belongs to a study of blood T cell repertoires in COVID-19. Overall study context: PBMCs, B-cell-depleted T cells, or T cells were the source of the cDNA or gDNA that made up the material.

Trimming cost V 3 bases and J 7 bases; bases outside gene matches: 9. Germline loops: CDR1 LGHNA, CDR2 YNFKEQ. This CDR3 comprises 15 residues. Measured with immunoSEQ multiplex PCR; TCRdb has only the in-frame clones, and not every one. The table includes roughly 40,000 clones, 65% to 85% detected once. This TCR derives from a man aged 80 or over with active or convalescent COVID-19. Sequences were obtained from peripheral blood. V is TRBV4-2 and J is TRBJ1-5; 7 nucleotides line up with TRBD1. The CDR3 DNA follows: TGTGCCAGCAGCCAGGAGAGGGGGCTAAGACAGCCCCAGCATTTT. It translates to CASSQERGLRQPQHF.